These 19 T cell receptor beta chains came from one sample sequenced in a study of blood T cells in healthy people across ages. Primers used in a second PCR of roughly 6 to 12 cycles were a sample-barcoded 5' primer and a J-beta primer mix. A single record per CDR3 protein comes from TCRdb applying MiXCR to the 5' RACE reads. Of 380,000 or so distinct CDR3 sequences listed, 52% are singletons. The sequenced sample consisted of blood. The source is a man in his sixties in good health.

As for this clonotype: One end of the junction varies from germline; a read error may be responsible. The rearrangement links TRBV6-2 or TRBV6-3 to TRBJ1-2; TRBD1 agrees at 9 bases. The germline V gene has CDR1 MNHEY and CDR2 SVGEGT. There are 16 residues in the CDR3. The CDR3 sequence is CASSSLPGQGNYDYTF. The DNA for the CDR3 is TGTGCCAGCAGTTCCCTCCCGGGACAGGGCAACTATGACTACACCTTC.

This clonotype was seen once. The genes are TRBV11-3 and TRBJ1-5; 10 nucleotides match TRBD1. The CDR3 has 15 amino acids. The trim removed 4 bases at V and 6 bases at J, leaving 6 bases unmatched. The germline CDR1 and CDR2 sequences are SGHNT and YENEEA. Here the CDR3 DNA reads TGTGCCAGCAGCTCTCCGGGACAGGGGACTCAGCCCCAGCATTTT. Its translation is CASSSPGQGTQPQHF.

This clonotype was counted a single time. The rearrangement joins TRBV27 to TRBJ2-5, with 9 bases lining up with TRBD1. The J call could be wrong; TRBJ2-7 is a better fit for the DNA end. This CDR3 contains 14 residues. CDR1 is MNHEY and CDR2 is SMNVEV in the germline V gene (reference sequence). CDR3 amino acids: CASSFGTGYIEQYF. The CDR3 DNA reads TGTGCCAGCAGTTTCGGGACAGGGTATATCGAGCAGTACTTC.

The chain combines TRBV30 with TRBJ1-2; tentative D call: TRBD1 (5 bases). The length of the CDR3 is 13 residues. CDR1 GTSNPN and CDR2 SVGIG come from the germline V gene (reference sequence). Trimming pared 5 bases from V and 5 bases from J, leaving 15 bases between. The CDR3 reads CAWRTRYRYGYTF. CDR3 coding DNA: TGTGCCTGGCGGACAAGGTACCGTTATGGCTACACCTTC.

A remark on this clonotype: This clone may be a read error of a much larger clone one base away. The CDR3 bases are TGCGCCAGCGATCCGGGACAATCCTCCTACAATGAGCAGTACTTC. Translated, it gives CASDPGQSSYNEQYF. The chain uses TRBV5-1 and TRBJ2-5; D possibly corresponds to TRBD1 (6 bases). Trimming took 7 bases from V and 11 from J, leaving 27 bases between them. The germline V gene encodes CDR1 SGHRS and CDR2 YFSETQ. The CDR3 consists of 15 residues. Using reference TRBV5-1 and TRBJ2-5 for the parts outside the CDR3, the full variable domain is KAGVTQTPRYLIKTRGQQVTLSCSPISGHRSVSWYQQTPGQGLQFLFEYFSETQRNKGNFPGRFSGRQFSNSRSEMNVSTLELGDSALYLCASDPGQSSYNEQYFGPGTRLLVL.

This clonotype was seen many times. The rearrangement joins TRBV28 to TRBJ2-5; 8 bases are a match to TRBD2. The CDR3 length is 19 residues. Per germline, CDR1 MDHEN and CDR2 SYDVKM. Losses at the gene ends were 2 bases for V and 3 bases for J; bases not matched to a gene: 17. The CDR3 bases are TGTGCCAGCAGTTTAGGATACGGGAGGGCGGGGAAGAAAGAAGAGACCCAGTACTTC. Translating it yields CASSLGYGRAGKKEETQYF.

The table lists this clonotype with a few counts. This sequence joins TRBV20-1 and TRBJ1-2, with unresolved D. Germline-derived CDR1 and CDR2 are DFQATT and SNEGSKA (reference sequence). V was pared by 3 bases and J by 4 bases, with 9 bases between. The CDR3 spans 12 residues. As DNA, the CDR3 is TGCAGTGCTAGTGTTGTGGGCTATGGCTACACCTTC. The encoded protein is CSASVVGYGYTF.

V usage is TRBV20-1 and J usage is TRBJ2-1; D tentatively reads TRBD1 or TRBD2 (5 bases each). This CDR3 is built from 15 residues. Germline assignment: CDR1 DFQATT and CDR2 SNEGSKA (reference sequence). Trimming stripped 0 bases from V and 6 bases from J, with 15 bases between. CDR3 loop: CSAREGTSAINEQFF. In DNA, the CDR3 is TGCAGTGCTAGAGAGGGGACGAGTGCGATCAATGAGCAGTTCTTC.

The V gene is TRBV2, the J gene TRBJ2-7, with D possibly TRBD1 on 5 matching bases. The germline V and J ends were trimmed by 6 bases and 2 bases, with 8 bases remaining between them. The germline V gene encodes CDR1 SNHLY and CDR2 FYNNEI. The CDR3 totals 12 residues. The CDR3, as DNA: TGTGCCAGCAGACAGGCCACCTACGAGCAGTACTTC. It codes for CASRQATYEQYF.

The J gene is TRBJ2-5, the V gene TRBV2; weak D call: TRBD2 (6 bases). The ends were cut back, 6 bases at V and 2 bases at J, with 10 bases in the middle. The CDR3 covers 13 residues. Looked up from germline, CDR1 is SNHLY and CDR2 is FYNNEI. Here the CDR3 DNA reads TGTGCCAGCAGAGGGGACTTACAAGAGACCCAGTACTTC. Protein product: CASRGDLQETQYF.

The chain couples TRBV14 to TRBJ1-1; no reliable D call. V was pared by 0 bases and J by 4 bases, with 6 bases between. The V gene's germline CDR1 is SGHDN and CDR2 FVKESK. The CDR3 sequence is 13 residues long. CDR3 in DNA: TGTGCCAGCAGCCAAGATCGGATCACTGAAGCTTTCTTT. Amino acid sequence: CASSQDRITEAFF. Variable domain in full (rest from reference TRBV14 and TRBJ1-1): EAGVTQFPSHSVIEKGQTVTLRCDPISGHDNLYWYRRVMGKEIKFLLHFVKESKQDESGMPNNRFLAERTGGTYSTLKVQPAELEDSGVYFCASSQDRITEAFFGQGTRLTVV.

The J gene is TRBJ2-6, the V gene TRBV20-1; 11 bases match TRBD2. Trimming took 6 bases from V and 2 from J; bases not matched to a gene: 3. This CDR3 region has 15 residues. Per the germline V gene, CDR1 is DFQATT and CDR2 is SNEGSKA (reference sequence). CDR3 nucleotides: TGCAGTGCAACTAGCGGGAGAACTGGGGCCAACGTCCTGACTTTC. It is translated as CSATSGRTGANVLTF.

This chain connects TRBV15 to TRBJ2-3; no firm D call. Trimming removed 0 bases from V and 4 bases from J, with 8 bases in between. Germline V gives CDR1 LNHNV, CDR2 YYDKDF (reference sequence). This CDR3 has 14 amino acids. CDR3 sequence: CATSRDLGADTQYF. CDR3 coding DNA: TGTGCCACCAGCAGAGATCTAGGCGCAGATACGCAGTATTTT.

This clonotype showed up just once. The chain carries TRBV7-8 and TRBJ2-7; D possibly corresponds to TRBD1 (5 bases). The V gene lost 2 bases and the J gene lost 3 bases, with 14 bases spanning the gap. The CDR3 has 15 residues. The germline V gene encodes CDR1 SGHVS and CDR2 FQNEAQ. The CDR3 DNA reads TGTGCCAGCAGCTTATCAGGGATCGTCCTCTACGAGCAGTACTTC. Its protein is CASSLSGIVLYEQYF.

The CDR3 DNA follows: TGTGCCAGCAGGGACCGGGATAGGGTTCGGGAGACTGAAGCTTTCTTT. Residues: CASRDRDRVRETEAFF. The chain employs TRBV4-2 and TRBJ1-1; no definite D call. Per the germline V gene, CDR1 is LGHNA and CDR2 is YNFKEQ. Trimming took off 6 bases at V and 5 bases at J, with 22 bases between the two ends. This CDR3 has 16 amino acids.

The J gene is TRBJ2-5, the V gene TRBV7-8; D is perhaps TRBD2 (6 bases). This CDR3 contains 15 residues. Per germline, CDR1 SGHVS and CDR2 FQNEAQ. Trimming stripped 7 bases from V and 3 bases from J, with 18 bases between. The CDR3 DNA follows: TGTGCCAGCACCTCGCTTGGGCGGGGTAAAGAGACCCAGTACTTC. Its translation is CASTSLGRGKETQYF.

This clonotype was detected ten times or more. J is TRBJ2-7 and V is TRBV6-2 or TRBV6-3; TRBD2 matches 11 bases. There are 14 residues in the CDR3. From germline, CDR1 is MNHEY and CDR2 SVGEGT. The J segment lost 0 bases and the V segment lost 7 bases, leaving 2 bases of the junction unmatched. This CDR3 is CASTGTSGSYEQYF. Written as DNA, the CDR3 is TGTGCCAGCACCGGGACTAGCGGCTCCTACGAGCAGTACTTC.

V gene TRBV7-9 combines with J gene TRBJ2-4; D is ambiguous. There are 19 residues in the CDR3. The germline V gene has CDR1 SEHNR and CDR2 FQNEAQ (reference sequence). The ends were cut back, 5 bases at V and 3 bases at J, with 26 bases in the middle. In DNA form, the CDR3 reads TGTGCCAGCAGCCCCCATGTGGATACCTCGCCGCCCTTCAAAAACATTCAGTACTTC. Protein: CASSPHVDTSPPFKNIQYF.

This chain joins TRBV7-2 and TRBJ1-5; D remains ambiguous. The CDR3 runs to 13 residues. Trimming took 4 bases from V and 5 from J, leaving 9 bases between them. The germline V gene has CDR1 SGHTA and CDR2 FQGNSA. The CDR3 DNA reads as TGTGCCAGCAGCTCCTGGGCCGATCAGCCCCAGCATTTT. Its protein is CASSSWADQPQHF.